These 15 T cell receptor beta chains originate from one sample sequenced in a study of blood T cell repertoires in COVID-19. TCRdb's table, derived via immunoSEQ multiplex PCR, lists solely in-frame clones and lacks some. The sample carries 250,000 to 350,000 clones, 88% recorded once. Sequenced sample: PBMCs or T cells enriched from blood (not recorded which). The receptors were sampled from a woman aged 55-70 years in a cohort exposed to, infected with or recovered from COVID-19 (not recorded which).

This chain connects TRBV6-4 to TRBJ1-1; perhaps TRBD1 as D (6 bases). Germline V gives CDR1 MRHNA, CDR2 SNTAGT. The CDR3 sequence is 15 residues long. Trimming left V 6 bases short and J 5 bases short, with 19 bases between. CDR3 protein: CASRRGGGEGTEAFF. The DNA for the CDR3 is TGTGCCAGCAGGAGGGGCGGGGGCGAGGGGACTGAAGCTTTCTTT.

The CDR3 here is CASNRALDRGVSPLHF. The CDR3, as DNA: TGTGCCAGCAACAGGGCCCTGGACAGGGGAGTTTCACCCCTCCACTTT. The rearrangement links TRBV9 to TRBJ1-6, with TRBD1 identical over 9 bases. The germline V gene has CDR1 SGDLS and CDR2 YYNGEE. The CDR3 runs to 16 residues. The J segment lost 9 bases and the V segment lost 6 bases, leaving 13 bases of the junction unmatched. The whole variable domain, remainder taken from reference TRBV9 and TRBJ1-6, is DSGVTQTPKHLITATGQRVTLRCSPRSGDLSVYWYQQSLDQGLQFLIQYYNGEERAKGNILERFSAQQFPDLHSELNLSSLELGDSALYFCASNRALDRGVSPLHFGNGTRLTVT.

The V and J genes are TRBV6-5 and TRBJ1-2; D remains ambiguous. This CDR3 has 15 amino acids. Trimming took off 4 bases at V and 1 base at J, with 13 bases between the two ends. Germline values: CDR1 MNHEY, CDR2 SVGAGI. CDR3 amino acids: CASSSRTALNYGYTF. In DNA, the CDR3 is TGTGCCAGCAGTTCTCGGACTGCGCTTAACTATGGCTACACCTTC.

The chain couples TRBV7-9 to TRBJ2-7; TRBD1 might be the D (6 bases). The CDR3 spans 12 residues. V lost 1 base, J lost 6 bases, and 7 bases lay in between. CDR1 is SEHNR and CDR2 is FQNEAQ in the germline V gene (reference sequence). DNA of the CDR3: TGTGCCAGCAGCTTAGGGACAGCCGAGCAGTACTTC. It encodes CASSLGTAEQYF. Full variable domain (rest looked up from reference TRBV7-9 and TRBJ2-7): DTGVSQNPRHKITKRGQNVTFRCDPISEHNRLYWYRQTLGQGPEFLTYFQNEAQLEKSRLLSDRFSAERPKGSFSTLEIQRTEQGDSAMYLCASSLGTAEQYFGPGTRLTVT.

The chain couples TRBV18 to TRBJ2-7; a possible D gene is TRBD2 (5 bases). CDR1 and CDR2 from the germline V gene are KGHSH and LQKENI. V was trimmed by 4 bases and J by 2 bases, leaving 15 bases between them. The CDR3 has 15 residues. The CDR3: CASSRSYSETYEQYF. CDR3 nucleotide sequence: TGTGCCAGCTCACGATCTTATAGCGAGACCTACGAGCAGTACTTC.

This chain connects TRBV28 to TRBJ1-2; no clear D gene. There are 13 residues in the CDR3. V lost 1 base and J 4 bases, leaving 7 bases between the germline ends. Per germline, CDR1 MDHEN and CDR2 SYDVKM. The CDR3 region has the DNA TGTGCCAGCAGTTTATCACAGTCCTATGGCTACACCTTC. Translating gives CASSLSQSYGYTF.

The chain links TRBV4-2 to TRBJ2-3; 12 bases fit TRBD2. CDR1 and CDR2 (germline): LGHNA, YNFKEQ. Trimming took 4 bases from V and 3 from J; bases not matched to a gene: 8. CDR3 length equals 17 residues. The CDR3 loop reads CASSPRGTSGFTDTQYF. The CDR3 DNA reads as TGTGCCAGCAGCCCCCGCGGGACTAGCGGGTTTACAGATACGCAGTATTTT.

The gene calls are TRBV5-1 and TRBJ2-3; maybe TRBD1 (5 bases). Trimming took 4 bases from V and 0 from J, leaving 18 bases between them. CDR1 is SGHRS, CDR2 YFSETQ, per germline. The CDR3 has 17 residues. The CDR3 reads CASSLPIQEESTDTQYF. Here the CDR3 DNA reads TGCGCCAGCAGCCTCCCCATACAGGAAGAAAGCACAGATACGCAGTATTTT.

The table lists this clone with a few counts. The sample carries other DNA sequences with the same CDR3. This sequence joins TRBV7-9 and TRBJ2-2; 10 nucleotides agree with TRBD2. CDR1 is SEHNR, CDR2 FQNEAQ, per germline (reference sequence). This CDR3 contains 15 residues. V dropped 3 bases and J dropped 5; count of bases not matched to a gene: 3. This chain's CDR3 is CASSFLLAGTGELFF. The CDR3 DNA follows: TGTGCCAGCAGCTTTTTACTAGCGGGAACCGGGGAGCTGTTTTTT.

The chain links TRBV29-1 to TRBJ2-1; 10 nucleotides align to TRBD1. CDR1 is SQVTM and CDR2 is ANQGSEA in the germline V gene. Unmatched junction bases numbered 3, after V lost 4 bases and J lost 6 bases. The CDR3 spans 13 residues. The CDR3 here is CSVAGQGINEQFF. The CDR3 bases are TGCAGCGTTGCGGGACAGGGGATCAATGAGCAGTTCTTC.

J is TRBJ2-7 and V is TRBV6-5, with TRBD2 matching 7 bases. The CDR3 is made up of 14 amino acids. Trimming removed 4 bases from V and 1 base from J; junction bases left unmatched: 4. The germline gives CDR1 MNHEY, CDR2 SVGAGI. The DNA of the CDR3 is TGTGCCAGCAGTTCTGCTAGCGGTTCCTACGAGCAGTACTTC. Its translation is CASSSASGSYEQYF.

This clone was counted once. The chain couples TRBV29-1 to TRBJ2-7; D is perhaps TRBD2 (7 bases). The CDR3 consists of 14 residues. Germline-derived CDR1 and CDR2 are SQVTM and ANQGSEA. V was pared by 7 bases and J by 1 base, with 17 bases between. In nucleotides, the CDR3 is TGCAGCGCCGACGGGGGGCGGGGGTCCTACGAGCAGTACTTC. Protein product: CSADGGRGSYEQYF.

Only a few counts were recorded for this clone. CDR3 loop: CASSKASGVDGYTF. CDR3 nucleotides: TGTGCCAGCAGCAAAGCTTCGGGGGTCGATGGCTACACCTTC. This rearrangement joins TRBV21-1 to TRBJ1-2. TRBV21-1 is shown as a pseudogene. The CDR3 is made up of 14 amino acids.

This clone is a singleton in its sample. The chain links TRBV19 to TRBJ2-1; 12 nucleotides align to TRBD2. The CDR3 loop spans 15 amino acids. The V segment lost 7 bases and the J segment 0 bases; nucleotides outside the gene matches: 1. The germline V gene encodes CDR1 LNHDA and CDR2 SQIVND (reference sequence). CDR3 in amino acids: CASTSGRDSYNEQFF. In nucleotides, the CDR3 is TGTGCCAGTACTAGCGGGAGGGACTCCTACAATGAGCAGTTCTTC.

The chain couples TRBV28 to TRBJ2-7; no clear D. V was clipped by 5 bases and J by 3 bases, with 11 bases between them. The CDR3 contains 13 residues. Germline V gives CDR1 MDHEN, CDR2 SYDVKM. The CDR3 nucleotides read TGTGCCAGCAGTCCCCACGAGGACTACGAGCAGTACTTC. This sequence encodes CASSPHEDYEQYF.